This TCR beta chain is from a study of shared clonotypes between healthy human individuals. Germline V gene sequence: CDR1 MDHEN, CDR2 SYDVKM. V dropped 2 bases and J dropped 1; count of bases not matched to a gene: 10. The CDR3 covers 17 residues. TCRdb's table, derived via immunoSEQ multiplex PCR, lists solely in-frame clones and lacks some. The sample includes approximately 620,000 clones, 97% of them seen just once. Sequenced: naive CD4+ T cells sorted from blood. Subset defined: CD45RA+ positively selected. This clonotype was sampled from a woman younger than 45 in good health. This chain uses TRBV28 with TRBJ2-5, with 7 bases identical to TRBD2. The CDR3 spells CASSLGGGGKIQETQYF. The CDR3 DNA follows: TGTGCCAGCAGTTTAGGTGGCGGGGGAAAGATCCAAGAGACCCAGTACTTC.